In its sample, the clone carrying this T cell receptor beta chain was seen once. This entry is derived from a study of blood T cell repertoires in COVID-19. The overall study: Acute and convalescent COVID-19 specimens originated in the United States, Italy and Spain. T cells, B-cell-depleted T cells, or PBMCs provided the cDNA or gDNA that served as material.

Under the authors' procedure: Using reference gene primer amplification, nucleated cell counts were estimated. Only in-frame clones appear in the TCRdb table, and some are missing; sequencing was by immunoSEQ multiplex PCR. Clone size and V and J calls were adopted from that table, with D and trimming inferred from the DNA. The sample holds approximately 190,000 clones, roughly four fifths seen once. The germline V gene encodes CDR1 MGHRA and CDR2 YSYEKL. V gave up 2 bases and J gave up 8 bases, with 12 bases separating them. The length of the CDR3 is 13 residues. The TCR originated in a woman aged 40 to 49 with acute or convalescent COVID-19. The specimen sequenced was peripheral blood. The chain employs TRBV4-1 and TRBJ2-5; D gene unclear. CDR3 nucleotide sequence: TGCGCCAGCAGCCAATCACGTCAGTTAACCCAGTACTTC. Encoded protein: CASSQSRQLTQYF.